Shown below are 8 T cell receptor beta chains from a single sample sequenced in a study of blood T cells in healthy people across ages. Combining a sample-barcoded 5' primer with a J-beta primer mix, a second PCR ran for roughly 7 to 11 cycles. One entry per CDR3 protein, called by TCRdb with MiXCR from the 5' RACE reads. The data contain about 640,000 distinct CDR3 sequences, around three fifths of them singletons. The material sequenced was blood. Every receptor here comes from a man aged 55-75 years in good health.

This clonotype was observed many times. J is TRBJ2-7 and V is TRBV20-1; no clear D. V was pared by 6 bases and J by 0 bases, with 12 bases between. Germline assignment: CDR1 DFQATT and CDR2 SNEGSKA (reference sequence). The CDR3 covers 13 residues. CDR3 in DNA: TGCAGTGCCCCCGGACCGACCTCCTACGAGCAGTACTTC. The encoded protein is CSAPGPTSYEQYF.

In its sample, this clonotype was seen a few times. The V and J genes are TRBV12-3 or TRBV12-4 and TRBJ2-1; weak D call: TRBD1 (5 bases). V was pared by 6 bases and J by 6 bases, with 21 bases between. CDR3 length equals 16 residues. In nucleotides, the CDR3 is TGTGCCAGCAGGCAAACAGTAGGGGCCGGAGTCAATGAGCAGTTCTTC. Amino acids: CASRQTVGAGVNEQFF.

V is TRBV29-1 and J is TRBJ2-5; TRBD1 aligns across 7 bases. After removal of 6 bases from V and 5 bases from J, the junction contained 6 bases not matched to a gene. Germline V gene lookup returns CDR1 SQVTM and CDR2 ANQGSEA. CDR3 length equals 12 residues. The CDR3 nucleotides read TGCAGCGTCGCAACAGGGGTGGAGACCCAGTACTTC. It specifies CSVATGVETQYF. Based on the CDR3 plus reference TRBV29-1 and TRBJ2-5, the full variable domain is SAVISQKPSRDICQRGTSLTIQCQVDSQVTMMFWYRQQPGQSLTLIATANQGSEATYESGFVIDKFPISRPNLTFSTLTVSNMSPEDSSIYLCSVATGVETQYFGPGTRLLVL.

This clonotype was found a few times. This chain connects TRBV12-3 or TRBV12-4 to TRBJ2-4; D is possibly TRBD1 (5 bases). This CDR3 has 16 residues. Trimming took 7 bases from V and 5 from J, leaving 21 bases between them. DNA of the CDR3: TGTGCCAGCACCTTACGCCTCGGGCAGGGTGAAAACATTCAGTACTTC. This encodes CASTLRLGQGENIQYF.

The chain combines TRBV21-1 with TRBJ2-4; the table calls TRBD2, which could not be checked here. TRBV21-1 is labeled a pseudogene. This CDR3 is 20 amino acids long. This CDR3 is CASRPYGASGSRVAKNIQYF. CDR3 in DNA: TGTGCCAGCAGGCCATATGGGGCTAGCGGGAGTCGGGTAGCCAAAAACATTCAGTACTTC.

This clonotype has only a few counts. V usage is TRBV6-5 and J usage is TRBJ1-2, with 8 nucleotides matching TRBD1. The CDR3 loop spans 15 amino acids. Germline CDR1 is MNHEY and CDR2 is SVGAGI. Losses at the gene ends were 0 bases for V and 6 bases for J; bases not matched to a gene: 6. CDR3 DNA: TGTGCCAGCAGTTACTCCGGACAGGGATTAAATGGCTACACCTTC. This encodes CASSYSGQGLNGYTF.

The CDR3 coding sequence is TGTGCCACCAGCAGAGATAGAAGGGCAGCCGACTACGAGCAGTACTTC. Amino acids: CATSRDRRAADYEQYF. V usage is TRBV15 and J usage is TRBJ2-7, with no clear D. Germline CDR1 and CDR2: LNHNV and YYDKDF (reference sequence). Trimming removed 0 bases at V and 3 bases at J, with 15 bases between. CDR3 length: 16 residues.

This sequence joins TRBV5-1 and TRBJ2-3; possibly TRBD1 or TRBD2 for D (5 bases each). The CDR3 runs 15 residues. Deletions cut 4 bases from V and 5 bases from J, with 17 bases between. Germline V CDR1 and CDR2: SGHRS, YFSETQ. CDR3 DNA: TGCGCCAGCAGCACCGGGACCACAGTGGGAGATACGCAGTATTTT. Amino acids: CASSTGTTVGDTQYF.